Each of the 6 T cell receptor beta chains below was sequenced from the same sample in a study of regulatory T cells in long-lasting Graves disease. Arm-PCR with iRepertoire HTBI primers amplified the CDR3 regions for these TCR beta libraries. TCRdb reprocessed the multiplex PCR reads via MiXCR and lists one record per CDR3 protein. The table includes 620,000 or so distinct CDR3 sequences, roughly 15% detected once. Time point defined: newly diagnosed GD, antithyroid drugs for less than 3 months. PBMC-extracted RNA yielded the TCR library. The data also belong to a second study, concerning T cells in Graves' hyperthyroidism and ophthalmopathy.

The sample here was peripheral blood mononuclear cells (PBMCs), taken at new diagnosis, from a patient treated with antithyroid drugs. Source of these receptors: a woman aged 30 to 39 with Graves disease.

This clonotype was detected a few times. This rearrangement joins TRBV4-1 to TRBJ1-1; a possible D gene is TRBD1 (5 bases). CDR3 size: 16 residues. The ends were cut back, 3 bases at V and 3 bases at J, with 17 bases in the middle. Germline CDR1 MGHRA, CDR2 YSYEKL. The CDR3 protein is CASSHAGKGLDTEAFF. The DNA for the CDR3 is TGCGCCAGCAGCCACGCCGGGAAGGGGCTGGACACTGAAGCTTTCTTT.

In its sample, this clonotype was seen a few times. The chain employs TRBV2 and TRBJ2-7; 8 bases line up with TRBD2. Germline assignment: CDR1 SNHLY and CDR2 FYNNEI. The CDR3 length is 15 residues. The V segment lost 4 bases and the J segment 2 bases; nucleotides outside the gene matches: 7. The CDR3 loop reads CASSVGRGAPYEQYF. The CDR3 DNA reads as TGTGCCAGCAGTGTGGGGCGGGGGGCCCCCTACGAGCAGTACTTC.

The genes are TRBV11-2 and TRBJ2-1, with 8 positions matching TRBD2. The CDR3 contains 19 residues. J gave up 2 bases and V 5 bases, and 17 bases lay outside the gene matches. CDR1 and CDR2 from the germline V gene are SGHAT and FQNNGV. CDR3 in amino acids: CASSMILGSGRSAYNEQFF. The CDR3 DNA follows: TGTGCCAGCAGCATGATCCTCGGGAGCGGGAGAAGCGCCTACAATGAGCAGTTCTTC.

The chain couples TRBV24-1 to TRBJ2-4; a possible D gene is TRBD1 (6 bases). Germline lookup yields CDR1 KGHDR and CDR2 SFDVKD. CDR3 length: 14 residues. V was cut by 6 bases and J by 8 bases, with 16 bases left in between. The DNA for the CDR3 is TGTGCCACCAGTCGTACCGGGACAACGGACATTCAGTACTTC. Encoded protein: CATSRTGTTDIQYF.

This clonotype was picked up many times. The V and J genes are TRBV27 and TRBJ1-2; a possible D gene is TRBD1 (6 bases). This CDR3 spans 14 amino acids. With 6 bases removed from V and 8 bases from J, the gap between germline ends came to 19 bases. The germline V gene has CDR1 MNHEY and CDR2 SMNVEV (reference sequence). The CDR3 sequence is CASRGVGGAQGYTF. The CDR3 nucleotides read TGTGCCAGCAGGGGGGTCGGGGGGGCGCAAGGCTACACCTTC.

This clonotype was detected ten times or more. V gene TRBV20-1 combines with J gene TRBJ1-2, with D maybe TRBD1 (6 bases). The CDR3 loop spans 15 amino acids. CDR1 is DFQATT and CDR2 is SNEGSKA in the germline V gene (reference sequence). Trimming cost V 3 bases and J 6 bases, with 20 bases left between them. The CDR3: CSARSGGLLSDGYTF. CDR3 nucleotides: TGCAGTGCTAGGTCCGGGGGGCTCCTCTCGGATGGCTACACCTTC.